Below, 21 T cell receptor beta chains from the same sample are listed, as sequenced in a study of cytomegalovirus exposure and HLA in healthy donors. Amplification used 60 Vbeta primers and 13 Jbeta primers. Data came from immunoSEQ multiplex PCR; TCRdb stores just in-frame clones and leaves some out. The table records about 80,000 clones, around 77% of them present only once. Sequencing input: PBMCs. The receptors stem from a man between 45 and 60 years old in good health and CMV-seronegative.

The rearrangement links TRBV2 to TRBJ2-5, with D perhaps matching TRBD1 (5 bases). With 0 bases removed from V and 4 bases from J, the gap between germline ends came to 12 bases. The germline V gene has CDR1 SNHLY and CDR2 FYNNEI. This CDR3 has 15 residues. CDR3 amino acids: CASSEARGATETQYF. CDR3 DNA: TGTGCCAGCAGTGAAGCAAGGGGCGCGACAGAGACCCAGTACTTC.

The chain couples TRBV9 to TRBJ1-2; 7 positions match TRBD1. The CDR3 extends over 15 amino acids. V lost 3 bases and J lost 7; bases outside the gene matches: 12. CDR1 SGDLS and CDR2 YYNGEE come from the germline V gene. The CDR3 loop reads CASSGTGPPAGGYTF. For the CDR3, the DNA is TGTGCCAGCAGCGGGACAGGTCCCCCAGCGGGTGGCTACACCTTC.

The chain carries TRBV5-1 and TRBJ1-1; TRBD1 agrees at 7 bases. The CDR3 runs 15 residues. Germline loops: CDR1 SGHRS, CDR2 YFSETQ. Trimming at V came to 4 bases and at J to 2 bases, leaving 8 bases not matched to a gene. The CDR3 region has the DNA TGCGCCAGCAGCCGACCGGACAGGTCAAACACTGAAGCTTTCTTT. Protein: CASSRPDRSNTEAFF.

CDR3 protein: CASSPTGGGGNTEAFF. CDR3 nucleotide sequence: TGTGCCAGCAGCCCGACAGGGGGCGGGGGTAACACTGAAGCTTTCTTT. The V call is TRBV5-6, the J call TRBJ1-1, with 10 bases fitting TRBD1. Germline CDR1 SGHDT, CDR2 YYEEEE. V lost 4 bases to trimming and J lost 2 bases; unmatched junction nucleotides: 8. The CDR3 totals 16 residues.

The chain uses TRBV10-3 and TRBJ2-1; 7 bases fit TRBD2. The CDR3 is 17 residues long. With 2 bases clipped from V and 5 bases from J, the junction kept 12 bases outside the gene matches. The germline gives CDR1 ENHRY, CDR2 SYGVKD. The CDR3 is CAISESRHGAGNNEQFF. In DNA, the CDR3 is TGTGCCATCAGTGAGAGCCGTCATGGAGCGGGGAACAATGAGCAGTTCTTC.

The chain combines TRBV14 with TRBJ2-1, with 7 bases fitting TRBD2. Germline assignment: CDR1 SGHDN and CDR2 FVKESK. CDR3 length: 15 residues. Germline trimming cut 4 bases from V and 0 bases from J; bases unmatched to any gene: 3. CDR3 in amino acids: CASSLWGGSYNEQFF. DNA of the CDR3: TGTGCCAGCAGCCTCTGGGGGGGCTCCTACAATGAGCAGTTCTTC.

The CDR3 sequence: CASSSRAIRQFF. The CDR3 nucleotides read TGTGCCAGCAGCTCGAGGGCGATTAGGCAGTTCTTC. V gene TRBV5-8 combines with J gene TRBJ2-1; D may be TRBD2 (5 bases). Trimming removed 3 bases at V and 12 bases at J, with 13 bases between. This CDR3 has 12 residues. Germline values: CDR1 SGHTS, CDR2 YDEGEE.

Comments on this clone: Germline is not matched at one junction end, which may reflect a read error. The gene calls are TRBV7-9 and TRBJ2-3, with 9 bases lining up with TRBD2. The CDR3 spans 16 residues. Germline CDR1 SEHNR, CDR2 FQNEAQ (reference sequence). The CDR3 DNA sequence: TGTTCCAGCAGCTTAGGGGGCGGGGGGGCGACAGATACGCAGTATTTT. Its protein product is CSSSLGGGGATDTQYF.

V gene TRBV5-1 combines with J gene TRBJ2-3; possibly TRBD1 for D (6 bases). Trimming cost V 3 bases and J 3 bases, with 14 bases left between them. The CDR3 has 15 residues. Germline V gives CDR1 SGHRS, CDR2 YFSETQ. The CDR3 bases are TGCGCCAGCAGCTGGGACACGCCTTTTACAGATACGCAGTATTTT. It specifies CASSWDTPFTDTQYF.

The chain couples TRBV5-1 to TRBJ2-3; 11 nucleotides match TRBD2. The CDR3 is 17 amino acids. J gave up 5 bases and V 3 bases, and 11 bases lay outside the gene matches. CDR1 SGHRS and CDR2 YFSETQ come from the germline V gene. The chain's CDR3 is CASSSGGATSGVDTQYF. In DNA form, the CDR3 reads TGCGCCAGCAGCTCCGGGGGGGCGACTAGCGGGGTAGATACGCAGTATTTT.

V usage is TRBV10-3 and J usage is TRBJ2-3, with 16 bases aligning to TRBD2. The germline CDR1 and CDR2 sequences are ENHRY and SYGVKD. This CDR3 region has 16 residues. The V gene end was trimmed by 6 bases and the J gene end by 5 bases; junction bases not matched to a gene: 5. The CDR3 here is CAIRGLAGGYGDTQYF. CDR3 in DNA: TGTGCCATCAGGGGACTAGCGGGGGGGTATGGAGATACGCAGTATTTT.

CDR3 bases: TGTGCCACCAGCAGGCGGGAGTTTGGGTCACCCCTCCACTTT. Translation: CATSRREFGSPLHF. V is TRBV15 and J is TRBJ1-6; no clear D gene. CDR3 length: 14 amino acids. Germline-derived CDR1 and CDR2 are LNHNV and YYDKDF (reference sequence). Between the trimmed V and J ends, which lost 3 bases and 10 bases, there was a span of 13 bases.

The chain joins TRBV5-6 to TRBJ2-1; D is possibly TRBD2 (6 bases). This CDR3 has 17 residues. V was trimmed by 0 bases and J by 8 bases, leaving 21 bases between them. Germline CDR1 and CDR2: SGHDT and YYEEEE. CDR3 region: CASSLGGRGRKSDEQFF. DNA of the CDR3: TGTGCCAGCAGCTTGGGCGGGCGGGGCCGCAAGTCGGATGAGCAGTTCTTC. Full variable domain (missing parts from reference TRBV5-6 and TRBJ2-1): DAGVTQSPTHLIKTRGQQVTLRCSPKSGHDTVSWYQQALGQGPQFIFQYYEEEERQRGNFPDRFSGHQFPNYSSELNVNALLLGDSALYLCASSLGGRGRKSDEQFFGPGTRLTVL.

There are a few counts of this clone. V is TRBV19 and J is TRBJ2-5, with 13 bases aligning to TRBD2. This CDR3 comprises 15 residues. Germline CDR1 LNHDA, CDR2 SQIVND (reference sequence). The V gene end was trimmed by 6 bases and the J gene end by 3 bases; junction bases not matched to a gene: 4. CDR3 loop: CASRLAGGKKETQYF. CDR3 in DNA: TGTGCCAGTAGACTAGCGGGGGGGAAAAAAGAGACCCAGTACTTC.

This chain connects TRBV14 to TRBJ2-2, with 7 bases matching TRBD1. Germline CDR1 reads SGHDN; CDR2 reads FVKESK. This CDR3 is 16 amino acids long. After removal of 4 bases from V and 2 bases from J, the junction contained 7 bases not matched to a gene. The chain's CDR3 is CASSPIQGLNTGELFF. As DNA, the CDR3 is TGTGCCAGCAGCCCGATACAGGGGCTTAACACCGGGGAGCTGTTTTTT.

The rearrangement links TRBV29-1 to TRBJ2-7; 8 positions agree with TRBD1. V shed 6 bases, J shed 3 bases, and the junction held 4 bases outside the gene matches. There are 12 residues in the CDR3. Looked up from germline, CDR1 is SQVTM and CDR2 is ANQGSEA. The CDR3 coding sequence is TGCAGCGTCCGGGACAGGATCTACGAGCAGTACTTC. It translates to CSVRDRIYEQYF.

As for this clone: Sequence at one end of the junction differs from germline and may be a read error. The gene calls are TRBV7-9 and TRBJ2-1, with 11 bases matching TRBD2. CDR1 is SEHNR, CDR2 FQNEAQ, per germline (reference sequence). This CDR3 is built from 16 residues. The CDR3 reads CSSSLNSLAGGGEQFF. The DNA for the CDR3 is TGTTCCAGCAGCTTAAACTCGCTAGCGGGGGGCGGTGAGCAGTTCTTC.

V usage is TRBV28 and J usage is TRBJ1-5; D is perhaps TRBD1 (5 bases). V lost 2 bases and J lost 4, with 9 bases in between. The CDR3 sequence is 14 residues long. In germline, CDR1 is MDHEN, CDR2 SYDVKM. CDR3 sequence reads: CASSLQGFNQPQHF. The CDR3 DNA sequence: TGTGCCAGCAGTTTACAGGGTTTTAATCAGCCCCAGCATTTT.

V gene TRBV2 combines with J gene TRBJ2-1, with no clear D. CDR3 size: 13 residues. Trimming stripped 8 bases from V and 4 bases from J, with 12 bases between. Germline CDR1 reads SNHLY; CDR2 reads FYNNEI. CDR3 DNA: TGTGCCAGCTCCCCTCACGGGTACAATGAGCAGTTCTTC. Its protein is CASSPHGYNEQFF.

The V gene is TRBV5-1, the J gene TRBJ2-1, with 9 positions matching TRBD1. The CDR3 consists of 15 residues. CDR1 is SGHRS and CDR2 is YFSETQ in the germline V gene. V lost 4 bases and J lost 8; bases outside the gene matches: 10. In DNA form, the CDR3 reads TGCGCCAGCAGCGCCTCCGGGACAGGGACCGATGAGCAGTTCTTC. This gives the protein CASSASGTGTDEQFF.

As for this clone: It is likely a read error, because the conserved phenylalanine at the end of the CDR3 is missing. The rearrangement uses TRBV7-9 and TRBJ2-3; TRBD2 matches at 8 bases. This CDR3 has 15 amino acids. The germline V gene has CDR1 SEHNR and CDR2 FQNEAQ (reference sequence). V was clipped by 0 bases and J by 7 bases; unmatched bases: 6. CDR3 residues: CASSLASGESNTQYL. Here the CDR3 DNA reads TGTGCCAGCAGCTTAGCTAGCGGGGAGAGTAATACGCAGTATTTG.